One and the same sample provided the 8 T cell receptor beta chains below, sequenced in a study of cytomegalovirus exposure and HLA in healthy donors (dated by TCRdb to the late 2010s). Library preparation used the immunoSEQ multiplex PCR assay. A mixture of 60 forward primers for TCR Vbeta segments and 13 reverse primers for TCR Jbeta segments was used in the multiplex PCR. The table comes from immuneACCESS by way of TCRdb, which keeps in-frame sequences with V and J called. Part of the clones is missing from these tables; in studies checked, under half for an unresolved V gene and the rest for unknown reasons. This sample has about 180,000 clones in its table, and 75% to 85% of those were observed once. Of the sample, about 2.5% is held by the ten largest clones. Sequenced material: PBMCs. Receptors were obtained from a woman aged 30 to 39 in good health and CMV-seropositive.

The chain carries TRBV4-1 and TRBJ2-5; D gene uncertain. The end of the DNA aligns better with TRBJ2-7, so the J call may be wrong. Germline CDR1 reads MGHRA; CDR2 reads YSYEKL. The CDR3 runs to 14 residues. CDR3 in DNA: TGCGCCAGCAGCCAAGACGACACCCGATACGAGCAGTACTTC. It is translated as CASSQDDTRYEQYF.

The V gene is TRBV6-5, the J gene TRBJ2-7, with D maybe TRBD1 (6 bases). The CDR3 runs to 15 residues. The germline gives CDR1 MNHEY, CDR2 SVGAGI. Trimming stripped 2 bases from V and 2 bases from J, with 13 bases between. The CDR3 reads CASSYRTVNPYEQYF. The CDR3 nucleotides read TGTGCCAGCAGTTACCGGACAGTGAATCCCTACGAGCAGTACTTC.

The V gene is TRBV27, the J gene TRBJ1-5, with 7 bases fitting TRBD1. The CDR3 covers 13 residues. The ends lost 5 bases at V and 5 bases at J; junction bases unmatched: 3. Germline CDR1 is MNHEY and CDR2 is SMNVEV (reference sequence). The chain's CDR3 is CASSEGAYQPQHF. As DNA, the CDR3 is TGTGCCAGCAGTGAGGGGGCCTATCAGCCCCAGCATTTT.

The rearrangement links TRBV12-5 to TRBJ2-7; 8 positions match TRBD1. V was clipped by 7 bases and J by 3 bases; unmatched bases: 5. There are 13 residues in the CDR3. Germline V gene lookup returns CDR1 LGHNT and CDR2 FRNRAP. Here the CDR3 reads CASATTGDYEQYF. CDR3 coding DNA: TGTGCTAGTGCTACGACAGGGGACTACGAGCAGTACTTC.

V usage is TRBV28 and J usage is TRBJ2-5, with D perhaps TRBD1 (6 bases). The CDR3 loop spans 13 amino acids. Trimming shortened V by 4 bases and J by 5 bases, and 11 bases separated the two germline ends. CDR1 and CDR2 from the germline V gene are MDHEN and SYDVKM. The DNA of the CDR3 is TGTGCCAGCAGTTGGGGGCAGGGGGAGACCCAGTACTTC. It codes for CASSWGQGETQYF.

CDR3 coding DNA: TGTGCCAGCAGCTTCCGAGGGTCGGGAACGACTGAAGCTTTCTTT. Translating gives CASSFRGSGTTEAFF. V gene TRBV9 combines with J gene TRBJ1-1, with D unresolved. Germline V lookup: CDR1 SGDLS, CDR2 YYNGEE. V lost 4 bases and J lost 5, with 18 bases in between. There are 15 residues in the CDR3.

The CDR3 spells CASSAGQSNEKLFF. In DNA, the CDR3 is TGTGCCAGCAGCGCGGGACAGTCTAATGAAAAACTGTTTTTT. The genes are TRBV5-4 and TRBJ1-4; 7 bases match TRBD1. The length of the CDR3 is 14 residues. Per the germline V gene, CDR1 is SGHNT and CDR2 is YYREEE (reference sequence). Unmatched junction bases numbered 3, after V lost 4 bases and J lost 3 bases.

The chain employs TRBV7-2 and TRBJ1-5; 8 positions agree with TRBD1. The V gene end was trimmed by 0 bases and the J gene end by 1 base; junction bases not matched to a gene: 5. The CDR3 has 17 residues. Germline assignment: CDR1 SGHTA and CDR2 FQGNSA. The CDR3 is CASSLAPTGDSNQPQHF. CDR3 nucleotides: TGTGCCAGCAGCTTAGCCCCGACAGGGGACAGCAATCAGCCCCAGCATTTT.